The clone carrying this T cell receptor (beta chain) showed up just once. The sample belongs to a study of control samples from healthy donors and cancer patients. This CDR3 spans 16 amino acids. Between the trimmed V and J ends, which lost 0 bases and 5 bases, there was a span of 17 bases. CDR1 and CDR2 from the germline V gene are SGHDT and YYEEEE. The data were produced by immunoSEQ multiplex PCR, yet TCRdb's version contains in-frame clones alone and is incomplete. The data hold approximately 70,000 clones, with approximately 86% observed a single time. The source of this sequence is a man aged 60 to 75 in good health. The sample was blood. The chain links TRBV5-6 to TRBJ1-1, with D perhaps matching TRBD1 (6 bases). CDR3 sequence (DNA): TGTGCCAGCAGCTTGGCATCTAGGGGGATATTGACTGAAGCTTTCTTT. Translation: CASSLASRGILTEAFF.